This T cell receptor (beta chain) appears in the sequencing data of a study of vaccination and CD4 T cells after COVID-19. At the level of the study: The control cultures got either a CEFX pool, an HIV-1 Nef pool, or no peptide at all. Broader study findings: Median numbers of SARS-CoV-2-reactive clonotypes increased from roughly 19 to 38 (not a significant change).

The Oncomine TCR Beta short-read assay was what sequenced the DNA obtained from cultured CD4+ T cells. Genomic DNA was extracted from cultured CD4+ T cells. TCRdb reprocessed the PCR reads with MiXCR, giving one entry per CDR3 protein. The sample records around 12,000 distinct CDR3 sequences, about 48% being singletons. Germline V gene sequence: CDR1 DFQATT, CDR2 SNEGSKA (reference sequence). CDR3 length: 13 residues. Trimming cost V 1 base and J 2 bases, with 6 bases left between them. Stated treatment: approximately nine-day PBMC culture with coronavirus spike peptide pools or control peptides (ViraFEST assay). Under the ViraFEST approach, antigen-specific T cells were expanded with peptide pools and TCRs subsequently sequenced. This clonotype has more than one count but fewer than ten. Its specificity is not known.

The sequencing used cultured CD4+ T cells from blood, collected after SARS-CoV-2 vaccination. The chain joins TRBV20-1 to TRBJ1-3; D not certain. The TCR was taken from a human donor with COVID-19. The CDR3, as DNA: TGCAGTGCTAGAGCAACCGCTGGAAACACCATATATTTT. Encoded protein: CSARATAGNTIYF.